What follows describes a single T cell receptor (beta chain). Antigen unknown. Unique molecular identifiers were built into the TCR beta cDNA libraries. A single record per CDR3 protein comes from TCRdb applying MiXCR to the PCR reads. The sample yields approximately 180,000 distinct CDR3 sequences, 30% seen once. V shed 0 bases and J shed 6 bases, with 10 bases lying between them. Germline CDR1 is LGHDT and CDR2 is YNNKEL (reference sequence). The CDR3 totals 14 residues. The sample comes from a study of post-analysis software for immune sequencing data. The study's findings and limits: Multiple sclerosis patients had significantly lower normalized Chao1 diversity than controls. TRBV segments more frequent in patients than in controls numbered five and included TRBV5-6, TRBV5-1 and TRBV20-1.

The sample taken for sequencing was blood. The TCR was taken from a girl aged 10-17 years with multiple sclerosis. The chain recombines TRBV3-1 with TRBJ2-3, with no clear D. The CDR3 loop reads CASSQDAVADTQYF. The CDR3 region has the DNA TGTGCCAGCAGCCAAGACGCCGTGGCGGATACGCAGTATTTT.